At least ten counts were recorded for the clone carrying this T cell receptor beta chain. Its antigen is not known. Per the germline V gene, CDR1 is DFQATT and CDR2 is SNEGSKA (reference sequence). The CDR3 consists of 13 residues. V was trimmed by 0 bases and J by 5 bases, leaving 7 bases between them. The data derive from a study of HIV-infected patients and healthy controls. Whole blood was used without fractionation, so all unsorted peripheral T cells were included. Reverse transcription used around 540 ng RNA and constant-region primers for alpha and beta. Separate chain-specific third strand synthesis with multiplexing indices produced the alpha and beta libraries. TCRdb recomputed calls from the 5' RACE reads with MiXCR, one row per CDR3 protein. This table holds approximately 15,000 distinct CDR3 sequences, 4.5% to 7% found once. Regarding the study as a whole: In healthy controls, MAIT alpha CDR3s were common; in HIV+ repertoires, severely depleted. The diversity differences were not explained by slight age and sex differences between study cohorts. CDR3 sharing between individuals was lower in HIV-infected patients than in healthy controls.

This clonotype was sampled from an adult in good health. V and J are TRBV20-1 and TRBJ2-2, with no clear D. Sequencing was performed on blood. The CDR3 nucleotides are TGCAGTGCTAGAGATAGCCAGACCGGGGAGCTGTTTTTT. It is translated as CSARDSQTGELFF.